This T cell receptor beta chain originates from a study of blood T cell repertoires in COVID-19. Study context: Acute-phase and convalescent COVID-19 samples originated in the United States, Italy and Spain.

With 1 base clipped from V and 11 bases from J, the junction kept 9 bases outside the gene matches. The CDR3 contains 15 residues. The germline gives CDR1 SGHAT, CDR2 FQNNGV. TCRdb's table, derived via immunoSEQ multiplex PCR, lists solely in-frame clones and lacks some. Among more than 95,000 clones listed, under 80% were seen once. The sequenced material came from peripheral blood. The chain recombines TRBV11-2 with TRBJ1-4, with 8 positions matching TRBD1. The source of this sequence is a woman aged 70 to 79 with acute or convalescent COVID-19. CDR3 in amino acids: CASSLGGQGSPKLFF. The CDR3 DNA sequence: TGTGCCAGCAGCTTAGGCGGACAGGGTAGTCCGAAACTGTTTTTT. Supplemented by reference TRBV11-2 and TRBJ1-4, the full variable domain reads EAGVAQSPRYKIIEKRQSVAFWCNPISGHATLYWYQQILGQGPKLLIQFQNNGVVDDSQLPKDRFSAERLKGVDSTLKIQPAKLEDSAVYLCASSLGGQGSPKLFFGSGTQLSVL.